The next 32 T cell receptor beta chains were all read from a single sample in a study of T cell responses to AZD1222 COVID-19 vaccine. Clones were read by immunoSEQ multiplex PCR, and TCRdb kept only the in-frame ones, dropping some. The repertoire includes 150,000 or so clones, 90% of them detected once, and 1.5% sits in the top ten. This specimen was peripheral blood, taken 28 days after the second AZD1222 dose. These receptors were obtained from an adult who received the AZD1222 COVID-19 vaccine.

This chain links TRBV5-4 with TRBJ1-1, with no clear D. There are 14 residues in the CDR3. Germline-derived CDR1 and CDR2 are SGHNT and YYREEE (reference sequence). Trimming removed 4 bases at V and 3 bases at J, with 13 bases between. The CDR3, as DNA: TGTGCCAGCAGCCATGAGTCAATTCACACTGAAGCTTTCTTT. Encoded protein: CASSHESIHTEAFF.

The rearrangement uses TRBV28 and TRBJ1-2; D ambiguous. This CDR3 comprises 15 residues. Germline V CDR1 and CDR2: MDHEN, SYDVKM. V was clipped by 2 bases and J by 0 bases, with 10 bases between them. CDR3 sequence (DNA): TGTGCCAGCAGTTTACTCCTCAGTGCTAACTATGGCTACACCTTC. Its protein is CASSLLLSANYGYTF.

Turning to this clone: Other DNA sequences within the sample encode an identical CDR3. The V gene is TRBV7-2, the J gene TRBJ2-3; 12 bases match TRBD2. Per germline, CDR1 SGHTA and CDR2 FQGNSA. This CDR3 comprises 16 residues. J was trimmed by 2 bases and V by 5 bases; bases with no gene match: 5. DNA for the CDR3: TGTGCCAGCAGCAAGACTAGCGGGGGTTACACAGATACGCAGTATTTT. Residues: CASSKTSGGYTDTQYF.

The table lists this clone with a few counts. The rearrangement links TRBV13 to TRBJ2-7; weak D call: TRBD1 (6 bases). The CDR3 has 15 amino acids. Germline CDR1 PRHDT, CDR2 FYEKMQ (reference sequence). V shed 5 bases and J shed 3 bases, with 17 bases lying between them. CDR3 in amino acids: CASSRTGIYHYEQYF. The DNA of the CDR3 is TGTGCCAGCAGCCGAACAGGGATCTACCACTACGAGCAGTACTTC.

This chain uses TRBV19 with TRBJ2-1; D is possibly TRBD2 (5 bases). Deletions cut 6 bases from V and 0 bases from J, with 12 bases between. The CDR3 contains 15 residues. CDR1 is LNHDA, CDR2 SQIVND, per germline (reference sequence). In DNA form, the CDR3 reads TGTGCCAGTAGGGGGAGAGGGAGCTCCTACAATGAGCAGTTCTTC. Its protein is CASRGRGSSYNEQFF.

V and J are TRBV15 and TRBJ1-5; TRBD1 might be the D (5 bases). CDR1 and CDR2 (germline): LNHNV, YYDKDF (reference sequence). V was pared by 3 bases and J by 0 bases, with 15 bases between. The CDR3 loop spans 17 amino acids. CDR3 sequence: CATSRVRGAGSNQPQHF. The CDR3, as DNA: TGTGCCACCAGCAGGGTTAGGGGCGCTGGTAGCAATCAGCCCCAGCATTTT.

The gene calls are TRBV30 and TRBJ2-6; D is undetermined. The germline V gene has CDR1 GTSNPN and CDR2 SVGIG (reference sequence). The CDR3 covers 12 residues. V lost 5 bases, J lost 4 bases, and 6 bases lay in between. As DNA, the CDR3 is TGTGCCTGGGAGTTGGGGGCCAACGTCCTGACTTTC. Protein: CAWELGANVLTF. Full variable domain (remainder filled in from reference TRBV30 and TRBJ2-6): SQTIHQWPATLVQPVGSPLSLECTVEGTSNPNLYWYRQAAGRGLQLLFYSVGIGQISSEVPQNLSASRPQDRQFILSSKKLLLSDSGFYLCAWELGANVLTFGAGSRLTVL.

This clone is a singleton in its sample. The V call is TRBV10-2, the J call TRBJ1-2; no clear D gene. Germline lookup yields CDR1 WSHSY and CDR2 SAAADI. Deletions cut 4 bases from V and 2 bases from J, with 17 bases between. The CDR3 spans 16 residues. The CDR3 loop reads CASSAVVELNNYGYTF. The CDR3 DNA is TGCGCCAGCAGTGCGGTGGTTGAGTTAAACAACTATGGCTACACCTTC.

V usage is TRBV5-5 and J usage is TRBJ1-5; a possible D gene is TRBD1 (6 bases). This CDR3 comprises 17 residues. V lost 4 bases and J 0 bases, leaving 17 bases between the germline ends. CDR1 is SGHKS, CDR2 YYEKEE, per germline (reference sequence). As DNA, the CDR3 is TGTGCCAGCAGCGACAAAATAGGGGGGGTTAGCAATCAGCCCCAGCATTTT. This gives the protein CASSDKIGGVSNQPQHF.

The J gene is TRBJ2-1, the V gene TRBV2, with D possibly being TRBD2 (5 bases). Germline V gene sequence: CDR1 SNHLY, CDR2 FYNNEI. The CDR3 runs to 11 residues. Trimming took 7 bases from V and 16 from J, leaving 17 bases between them. The CDR3 DNA sequence: TGTGCCAGCACCGAACCCGGGATCCCTTTCTTC. This codes for CASTEPGIPFF.

This sequence joins TRBV6-5 and TRBJ1-5, with unresolved D. Germline V gene lookup returns CDR1 MNHEY and CDR2 SVGAGI. V lost 6 bases, J lost 1 base, and 13 bases lay in between. The CDR3 is 15 amino acids. This chain's CDR3 is CASRSEFVSNQPQHF. In DNA form, the CDR3 reads TGTGCCAGCAGATCCGAGTTTGTCAGCAATCAGCCCCAGCATTTT.

The chain recombines TRBV7-8 with TRBJ1-5; the D is unclear. The germline V gene encodes CDR1 SGHVS and CDR2 FQNEAQ. The CDR3 runs to 14 residues. Trimming removed 0 bases at V and 6 bases at J, with 9 bases between. CDR3 protein: CASSLAARGQPQHF. The CDR3 bases are TGTGCCAGCAGCTTAGCAGCCCGCGGTCAGCCCCAGCATTTT.

The chain has TRBV5-4 and TRBJ2-1; TRBD2 matches at 13 bases. The CDR3 is 15 residues long. Germline CDR1 reads SGHNT; CDR2 reads YYREEE (reference sequence). V lost 4 bases and J lost 5; bases outside the gene matches: 3. The DNA of the CDR3 is TGTGCCAGCAGCCCCGGGACTAGCGGGGACAATGAGCAGTTCTTC. This codes for CASSPGTSGDNEQFF.

DNA of the CDR3: TGTGCCAGCAGGAGATCAGGCGGGAGGGCCTTGGACACCGGGGAGCTGTTTTTT. Residues: CASRRSGGRALDTGELFF. The J gene is TRBJ2-2, the V gene TRBV2; 9 bases fit TRBD2. CDR3 length: 18 amino acids. J gave up 3 bases and V 6 bases, and 14 bases lay outside the gene matches. The germline V gene has CDR1 SNHLY and CDR2 FYNNEI.

This rearrangement joins TRBV14 to TRBJ1-6, with D hard to call. Germline assignment: CDR1 SGHDN and CDR2 FVKESK. V was clipped by 0 bases and J by 7 bases, with 4 bases between them. The CDR3 spans 13 residues. CDR3 loop: CASSQDWNSPLHF. The CDR3 DNA reads as TGTGCCAGCAGCCAAGATTGGAATTCACCCCTCCACTTT.

The chain links TRBV6-5 to TRBJ1-5, with 7 nucleotides matching TRBD1. Germline loops: CDR1 MNHEY, CDR2 SVGAGI. The CDR3 contains 15 residues. The trim removed 6 bases at V and 0 bases at J, leaving 5 bases unmatched. The CDR3 DNA reads as TGTGCCAGCAGCGGGGACAGATTTAGCAATCAGCCCCAGCATTTT. Protein: CASSGDRFSNQPQHF.

The rearrangement joins TRBV10-3 to TRBJ2-7; possibly TRBD2 for D (5 bases). Germline-derived CDR1 and CDR2 are ENHRY and SYGVKD. Between the trimmed V and J ends, which lost 6 bases and 5 bases, there was a span of 14 bases. The CDR3 is 13 residues long. CDR3 sequence (DNA): TGTGCCATCAGCTCACGGGGAGCTAACGAGCAGTACTTC. This codes for CAISSRGANEQYF.

The chain has TRBV4-1 and TRBJ1-1; D not resolved. CDR3 size: 15 residues. The V and J ends lost 1 base and 1 base respectively, with 10 bases between them. The germline CDR1 and CDR2 sequences are MGHRA and YSYEKL. The CDR3 reads CASSQGKKENTEAFF. Here the CDR3 DNA reads TGCGCCAGCAGCCAAGGGAAGAAGGAGAACACTGAAGCTTTCTTT.

The chain combines TRBV9 with TRBJ2-7; D may correspond to TRBD1 or TRBD2 (5 bases each). V was clipped by 0 bases and J by 2 bases, with 9 bases between them. This CDR3 is 14 amino acids long. The germline CDR1 and CDR2 sequences are SGDLS and YYNGEE. The CDR3 coding sequence is TGTGCCAGCAGCGTAGCGGGGCAAGCCTACGAGCAGTACTTC. Its translation: CASSVAGQAYEQYF.

The J gene is TRBJ1-2, the V gene TRBV5-5; 8 bases align to TRBD1. V was clipped by 6 bases and J by 4 bases; unmatched bases: 2. CDR3 length: 12 residues. Per germline, CDR1 SGHKS and CDR2 YYEKEE (reference sequence). This chain's CDR3 is CASKDRVYGYTF. The DNA for the CDR3 is TGTGCCAGCAAGGACAGGGTCTATGGCTACACCTTC.

The gene calls are TRBV6-5 and TRBJ1-1; 8 nucleotides align to TRBD1. The CDR3 has 11 residues. J lost 10 bases, V lost 8 bases, and 6 bases had no gene match. The germline gives CDR1 MNHEY, CDR2 SVGAGI. The CDR3 DNA follows: TGTGCCAGCGGGAACAGGGGGAGAGCTTTCTTT. Translation gives CASGNRGRAFF.

This clone was counted once. V gene TRBV10-3 combines with J gene TRBJ1-2; a weak D match, TRBD1 (6 bases). This CDR3 has 15 amino acids. Germline CDR1 and CDR2: ENHRY and SYGVKD. The germline V and J ends were trimmed by 2 bases and 7 bases, with 17 bases remaining between them. CDR3 nucleotide sequence: TGTGCCATCAGTGAGAAGGGGGAACGAGCGGCTGGCTACACCTTC. Protein sequence: CAISEKGERAAGYTF.

The gene calls are TRBV13 and TRBJ2-1; 8 bases map to TRBD2. This CDR3 contains 18 residues. Germline V gene sequence: CDR1 PRHDT, CDR2 FYEKMQ (reference sequence). Trimming took 1 base from V and 5 from J; bases not matched to a gene: 13. The DNA for the CDR3 is TGTGCCAGCAGCTTAGAGGGGCCGGGACTAGGACTGAACAATGAGCAGTTCTTC. This translates into CASSLEGPGLGLNNEQFF.

The chain links TRBV28 to TRBJ2-3, with TRBD1 as a possible D gene (6 bases). Trimming stripped 5 bases from V and 2 bases from J, with 14 bases between. The CDR3 has 15 amino acids. Per the germline V gene, CDR1 is MDHEN and CDR2 is SYDVKM. The CDR3 nucleotides are TGTGCCAGCAGTGGGGTGGACAGCCCCACAGATACGCAGTATTTT. Translating it yields CASSGVDSPTDTQYF.

The chain recombines TRBV14 with TRBJ2-7; 9 bases fit TRBD2. Germline CDR1 and CDR2: SGHDN and FVKESK. With V trimmed by 5 bases and J by 5 bases, 10 bases remained unmatched. The CDR3 totals 15 residues. This CDR3 reads CASSTGAGGPDEQYF. The CDR3 DNA reads TGTGCCAGCAGCACGGGGGCGGGAGGGCCCGACGAGCAGTACTTC.

The chain recombines TRBV2 with TRBJ1-6; maybe TRBD1 (6 bases). There are 15 residues in the CDR3. V lost 6 bases and J lost 7, with 16 bases in between. Looked up from germline, CDR1 is SNHLY and CDR2 is FYNNEI. This CDR3 is CASSERGAPNSPLHF. The DNA of the CDR3 is TGTGCCAGCAGCGAGCGGGGGGCGCCGAATTCACCCCTCCACTTT.

This chain links TRBV10-3 with TRBJ1-2; D may be TRBD1 (6 bases). Trimming left V 3 bases short and J 0 bases short, with 11 bases between. The CDR3 sequence is 15 residues long. CDR1 and CDR2 (germline): ENHRY, SYGVKD. CDR3 sequence: CAISDPGGPNYGYTF. The DNA of the CDR3 is TGTGCCATCAGTGACCCCGGGGGCCCTAACTATGGCTACACCTTC.

The chain couples TRBV7-9 to TRBJ2-1, with a tentative D call TRBD2 (5 bases). The CDR3 contains 15 residues. The V end lost 5 bases, the J end lost 7 bases, and 18 bases lay between the germline ends. The germline V gene has CDR1 SEHNR and CDR2 FQNEAQ (reference sequence). The CDR3 sequence is CASSKYNEGVNEQFF. In DNA form, the CDR3 reads TGTGCCAGCAGCAAGTATAATGAGGGAGTGAATGAGCAGTTCTTC.

This sequence joins TRBV18 and TRBJ2-1, with TRBD2 matching 14 bases. CDR3 length equals 20 residues. V shed 0 bases and J 6 bases; nucleotides not matched to a gene: 13. Germline V lookup: CDR1 KGHSH, CDR2 LQKENI. CDR3 bases: TGTGCCAGCTCACCACCATTCGGCGCCGGACTAGCGGGAGGAAGCAATGAGCAGTTCTTC. Translating gives CASSPPFGAGLAGGSNEQFF.

This chain joins TRBV4-1 and TRBJ2-1; D is unresolved. Trimming left V 1 base short and J 8 bases short, with 12 bases between. The CDR3 has 14 residues. CDR1 is MGHRA and CDR2 is YSYEKL in the germline V gene. The CDR3 sequence is CASSQVLAVDEQFF. The CDR3 region has the DNA TGCGCCAGCAGCCAAGTGTTGGCAGTAGATGAGCAGTTCTTC.

Only one count was recorded for this clone. The chain carries TRBV28 and TRBJ1-5; unclear D gene. Germline V gene lookup returns CDR1 MDHEN and CDR2 SYDVKM. The CDR3 is 14 residues long. V was pared by 9 bases and J by 3 bases, with 15 bases between. CDR3 protein: CASVTSWVNQPQHF. For the CDR3, the DNA is TGTGCCAGTGTGACATCGTGGGTCAATCAGCCCCAGCATTTT.

The chain is built from TRBV3-1 (or the pseudogene TRBV3-2) and TRBJ2-2, with 15 bases that match TRBD2. There are 17 residues in the CDR3. The ends lost 6 bases at V and 5 bases at J; junction bases unmatched: 7. Germline V lookup: CDR1 LGHDT, CDR2 YNNKEL (reference sequence). The CDR3 region has the DNA TGTGCCAGCAGACCCACCGGGACTAGCGGGAGGACCGGGGAGCTGTTTTTT. It encodes CASRPTGTSGRTGELFF.